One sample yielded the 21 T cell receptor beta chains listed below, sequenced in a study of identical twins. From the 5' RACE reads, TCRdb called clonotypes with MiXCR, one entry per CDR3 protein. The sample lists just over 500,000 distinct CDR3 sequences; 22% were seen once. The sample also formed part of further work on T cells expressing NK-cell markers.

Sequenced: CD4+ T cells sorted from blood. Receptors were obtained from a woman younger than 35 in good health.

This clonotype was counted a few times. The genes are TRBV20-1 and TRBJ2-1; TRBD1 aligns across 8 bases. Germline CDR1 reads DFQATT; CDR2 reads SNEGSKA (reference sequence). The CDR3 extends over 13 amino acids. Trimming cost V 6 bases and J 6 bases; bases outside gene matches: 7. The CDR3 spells CSAPATGGNEQFF. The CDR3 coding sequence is TGCAGTGCCCCCGCTACAGGGGGCAATGAGCAGTTCTTC.

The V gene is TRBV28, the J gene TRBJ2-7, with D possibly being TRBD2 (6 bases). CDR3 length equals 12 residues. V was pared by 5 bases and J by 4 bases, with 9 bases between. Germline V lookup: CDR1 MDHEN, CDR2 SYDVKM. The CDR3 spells CASSMEGYEQYF. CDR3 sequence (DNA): TGTGCCAGCAGTATGGAGGGGTACGAGCAGTACTTC. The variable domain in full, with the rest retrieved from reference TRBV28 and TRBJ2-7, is DVKVTQSSRYLVKRTGEKVFLECVQDMDHENMFWYRQDPGLGLRLIYFSYDVKMKEKGDIPEGYSVSREKKERFSLILESASTNQTSMYLCASSMEGYEQYFGPGTRLTVT.

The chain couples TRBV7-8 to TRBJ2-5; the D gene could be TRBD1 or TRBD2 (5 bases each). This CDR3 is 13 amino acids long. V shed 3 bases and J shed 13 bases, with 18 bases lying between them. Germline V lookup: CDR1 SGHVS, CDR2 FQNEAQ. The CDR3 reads CASSLGRFSLLYF. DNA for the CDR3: TGTGCCAGCAGCTTGGGACGTTTTTCGCTCCTGTACTTC.

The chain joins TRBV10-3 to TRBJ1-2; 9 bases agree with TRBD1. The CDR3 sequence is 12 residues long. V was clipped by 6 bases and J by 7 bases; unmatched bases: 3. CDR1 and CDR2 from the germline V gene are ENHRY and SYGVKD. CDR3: CAIRGTGTGYTF. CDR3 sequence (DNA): TGTGCCATCAGGGGGACAGGGACTGGCTACACCTTC.

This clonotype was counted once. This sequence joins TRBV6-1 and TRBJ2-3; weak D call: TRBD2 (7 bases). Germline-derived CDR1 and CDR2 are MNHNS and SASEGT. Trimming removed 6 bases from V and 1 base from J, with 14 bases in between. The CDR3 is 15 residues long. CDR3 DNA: TGTGCCAGCAGAAAAGGGGGGGCGGGCACAGATACGCAGTATTTT. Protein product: CASRKGGAGTDTQYF.

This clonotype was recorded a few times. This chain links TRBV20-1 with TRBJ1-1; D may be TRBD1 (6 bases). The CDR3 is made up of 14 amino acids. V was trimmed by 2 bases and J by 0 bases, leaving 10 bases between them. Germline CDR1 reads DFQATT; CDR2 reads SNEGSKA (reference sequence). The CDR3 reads CSARMGAVNTEAFF. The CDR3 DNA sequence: TGCAGTGCTAGAATGGGGGCTGTGAACACTGAAGCTTTCTTT.

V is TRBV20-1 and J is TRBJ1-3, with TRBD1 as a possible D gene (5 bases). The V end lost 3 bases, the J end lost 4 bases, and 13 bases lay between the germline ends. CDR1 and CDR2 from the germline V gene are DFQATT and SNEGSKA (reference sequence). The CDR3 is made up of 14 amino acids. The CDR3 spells CSASGRAGGNTIYF. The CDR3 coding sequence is TGCAGTGCTAGCGGCAGGGCAGGGGGAAACACCATATATTTT.

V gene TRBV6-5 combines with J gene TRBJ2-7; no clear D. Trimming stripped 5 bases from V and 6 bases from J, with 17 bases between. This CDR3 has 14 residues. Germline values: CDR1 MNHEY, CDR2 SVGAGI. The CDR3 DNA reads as TGTGCCAGCAGTCTACTCAGAAGCCTCTCCGAGCAGTACTTC. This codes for CASSLLRSLSEQYF.

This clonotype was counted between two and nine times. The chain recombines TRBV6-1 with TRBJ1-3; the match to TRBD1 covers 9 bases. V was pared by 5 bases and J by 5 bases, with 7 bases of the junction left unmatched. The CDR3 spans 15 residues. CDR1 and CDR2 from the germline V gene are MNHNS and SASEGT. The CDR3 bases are TGTGCCAGCAGTCCCACCGGGACAGGGAGAAACACCATATATTTT. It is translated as CASSPTGTGRNTIYF.

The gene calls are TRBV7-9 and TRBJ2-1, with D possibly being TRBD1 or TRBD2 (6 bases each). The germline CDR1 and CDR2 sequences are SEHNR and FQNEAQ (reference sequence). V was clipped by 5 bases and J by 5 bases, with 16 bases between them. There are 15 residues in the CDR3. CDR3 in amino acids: CASSPPGGAHNEQFF. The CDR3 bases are TGTGCCAGCAGCCCTCCCGGGGGCGCACACAATGAGCAGTTCTTC.

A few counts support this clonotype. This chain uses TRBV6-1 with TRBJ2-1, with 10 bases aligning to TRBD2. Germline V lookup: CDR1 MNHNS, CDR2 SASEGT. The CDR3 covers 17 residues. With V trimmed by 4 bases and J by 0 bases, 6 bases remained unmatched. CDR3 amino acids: CASSGLLAGSSYNEQFF. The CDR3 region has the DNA TGTGCCAGCAGTGGCTTACTAGCGGGAAGCTCCTACAATGAGCAGTTCTTC.

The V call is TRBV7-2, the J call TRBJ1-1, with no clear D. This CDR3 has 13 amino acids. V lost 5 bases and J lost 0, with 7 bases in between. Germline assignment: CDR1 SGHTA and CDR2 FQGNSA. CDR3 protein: CASSAAMNTEAFF. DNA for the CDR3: TGTGCCAGCAGCGCCGCGATGAACACTGAAGCTTTCTTT.

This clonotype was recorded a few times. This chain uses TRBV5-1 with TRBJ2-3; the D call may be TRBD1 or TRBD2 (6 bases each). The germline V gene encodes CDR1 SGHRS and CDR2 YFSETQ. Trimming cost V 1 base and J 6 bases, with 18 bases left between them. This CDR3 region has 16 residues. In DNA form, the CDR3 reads TGCGCCAGCAGCTTGAAAATTACGGGGGCAGGGGATACGCAGTATTTT. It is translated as CASSLKITGAGDTQYF. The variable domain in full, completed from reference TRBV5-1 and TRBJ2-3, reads KAGVTQTPRYLIKTRGQQVTLSCSPISGHRSVSWYQQTPGQGLQFLFEYFSETQRNKGNFPGRFSGRQFSNSRSEMNVSTLELGDSALYLCASSLKITGAGDTQYFGPGTRLTVL.

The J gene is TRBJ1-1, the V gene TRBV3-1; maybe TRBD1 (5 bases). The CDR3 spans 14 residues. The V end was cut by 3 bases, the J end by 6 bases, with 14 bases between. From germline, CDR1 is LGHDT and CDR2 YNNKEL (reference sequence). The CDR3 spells CASSHFGAGAEAFF. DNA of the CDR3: TGTGCCAGCAGCCACTTCGGGGCGGGGGCTGAAGCTTTCTTT.

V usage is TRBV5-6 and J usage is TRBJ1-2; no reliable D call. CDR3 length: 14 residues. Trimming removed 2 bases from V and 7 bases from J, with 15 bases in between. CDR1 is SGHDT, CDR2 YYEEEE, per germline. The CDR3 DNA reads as TGTGCCAGCAGCTTACGGTCCAGTCCCTCTGGCTACACCTTC. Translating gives CASSLRSSPSGYTF.

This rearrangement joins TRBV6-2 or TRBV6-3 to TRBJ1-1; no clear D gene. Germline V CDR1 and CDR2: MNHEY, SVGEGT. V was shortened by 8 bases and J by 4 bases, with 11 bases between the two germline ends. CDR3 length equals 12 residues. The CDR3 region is CASRRRITEAFF. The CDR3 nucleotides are TGTGCCAGCCGTCGGAGAATCACTGAAGCTTTCTTT.

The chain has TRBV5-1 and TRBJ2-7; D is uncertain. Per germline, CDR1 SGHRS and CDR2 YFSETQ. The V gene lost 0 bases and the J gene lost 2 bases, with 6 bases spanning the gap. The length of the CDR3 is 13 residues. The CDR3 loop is CASSLVGPYEQYF. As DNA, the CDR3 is TGCGCCAGCAGCTTGGTGGGTCCCTACGAGCAGTACTTC.

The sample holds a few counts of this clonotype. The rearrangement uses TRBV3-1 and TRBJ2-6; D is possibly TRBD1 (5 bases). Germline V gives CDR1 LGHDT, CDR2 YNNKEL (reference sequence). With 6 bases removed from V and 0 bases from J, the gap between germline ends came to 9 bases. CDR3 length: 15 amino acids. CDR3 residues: CASSRQSSGANVLTF. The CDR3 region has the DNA TGTGCCAGCAGTCGACAGTCCTCTGGGGCCAACGTCCTGACTTTC.

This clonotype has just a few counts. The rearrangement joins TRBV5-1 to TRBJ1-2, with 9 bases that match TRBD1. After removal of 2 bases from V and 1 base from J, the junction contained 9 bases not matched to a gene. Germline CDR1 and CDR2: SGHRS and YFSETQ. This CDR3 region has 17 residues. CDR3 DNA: TGCGCCAGCAGCTTTGGTATTGGGACAGGGAGTAACTATGGCTACACCTTC. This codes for CASSFGIGTGSNYGYTF.

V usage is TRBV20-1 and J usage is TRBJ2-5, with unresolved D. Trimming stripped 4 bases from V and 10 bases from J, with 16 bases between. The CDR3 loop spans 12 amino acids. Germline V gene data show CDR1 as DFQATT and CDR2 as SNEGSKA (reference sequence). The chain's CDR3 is CSAKTVERSQYF. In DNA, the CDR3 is TGCAGTGCTAAGACGGTGGAACGGAGCCAGTACTTC.

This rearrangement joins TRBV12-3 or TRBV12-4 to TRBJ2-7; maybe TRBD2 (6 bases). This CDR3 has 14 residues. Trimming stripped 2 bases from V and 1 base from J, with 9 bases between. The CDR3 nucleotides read TGTGCCAGCAGTTTACCGGGAGAGTCCTACGAGCAGTACTTC. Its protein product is CASSLPGESYEQYF.